This TCR beta chain was identified in a study of blood T cell repertoires in COVID-19. Study details: The study drew acute and convalescent COVID-19 samples from the United States, Italy and Spain. The analysed material was cDNA or gDNA that came from T cells, B-cell-depleted T cells, or PBMCs.

Original processing notes: Researchers report that nucleated cell counts were estimated from reference gene primer amplification. The protocol was immunoSEQ multiplex PCR, while the TCRdb copy is restricted to in-frame clones and leaves out a portion. V and J calls and clone size are given by that table; D and trimming were obtained from the DNA. The sample has approximately 260,000 clones; roughly 80% are singletons. Sequenced: peripheral blood. The sequence was obtained from an elderly woman with acute or convalescent COVID-19.

This CDR3 reads CASSGSRDTDTQYF. The CDR3 DNA reads as TGTGCCAGCAGTGGATCACGGGACACAGATACGCAGTATTTT. The chain employs TRBV28 and TRBJ2-3; D is perhaps TRBD2 (5 bases). CDR3 length: 14 amino acids. Trimming took 5 bases from V and 2 from J, leaving 11 bases between them. Germline CDR1 MDHEN, CDR2 SYDVKM.